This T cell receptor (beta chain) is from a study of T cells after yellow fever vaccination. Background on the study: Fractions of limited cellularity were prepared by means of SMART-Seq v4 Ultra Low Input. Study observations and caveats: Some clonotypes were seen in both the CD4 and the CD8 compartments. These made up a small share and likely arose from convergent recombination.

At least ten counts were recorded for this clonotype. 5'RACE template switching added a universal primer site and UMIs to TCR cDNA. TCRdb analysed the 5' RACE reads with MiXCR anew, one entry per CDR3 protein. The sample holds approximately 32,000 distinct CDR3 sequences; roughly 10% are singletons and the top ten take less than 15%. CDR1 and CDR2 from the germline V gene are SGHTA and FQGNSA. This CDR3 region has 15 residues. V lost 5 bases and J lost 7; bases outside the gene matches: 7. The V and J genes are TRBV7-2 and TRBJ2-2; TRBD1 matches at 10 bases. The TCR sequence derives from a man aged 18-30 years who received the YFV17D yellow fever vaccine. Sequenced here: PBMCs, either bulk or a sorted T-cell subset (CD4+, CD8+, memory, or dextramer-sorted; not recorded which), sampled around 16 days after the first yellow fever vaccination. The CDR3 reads CASSTRGQGHGELFF. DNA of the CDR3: TGTGCCAGCAGCACCAGGGGACAGGGGCACGGGGAGCTGTTTTTT.